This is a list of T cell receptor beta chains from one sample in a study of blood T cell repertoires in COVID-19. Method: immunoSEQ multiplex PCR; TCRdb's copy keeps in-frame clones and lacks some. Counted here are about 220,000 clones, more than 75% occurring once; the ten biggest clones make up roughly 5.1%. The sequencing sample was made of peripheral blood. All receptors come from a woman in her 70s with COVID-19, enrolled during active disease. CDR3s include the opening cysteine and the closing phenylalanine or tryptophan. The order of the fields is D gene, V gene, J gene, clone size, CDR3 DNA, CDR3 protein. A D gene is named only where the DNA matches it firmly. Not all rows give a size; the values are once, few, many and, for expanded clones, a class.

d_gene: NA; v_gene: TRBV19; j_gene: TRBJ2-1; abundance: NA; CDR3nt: TGTGCCAGTAGTATTTTCCTTAGCAATGAGCAGTTCTTC; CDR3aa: CASSIFLSNEQFF
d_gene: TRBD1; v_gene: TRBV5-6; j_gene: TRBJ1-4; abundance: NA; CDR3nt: TGTGCCAGCAGCTTTCGGACAGGGCGCAATGAAAAACTGTTTTTT; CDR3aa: CASSFRTGRNEKLFF
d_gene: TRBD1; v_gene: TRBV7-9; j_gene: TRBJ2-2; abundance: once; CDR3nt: TGTGCCAGCAGCTTAGTTCCGGGACAGGGCACCGGGGAGCTGTTTTTT; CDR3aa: CASSLVPGQGTGELFF
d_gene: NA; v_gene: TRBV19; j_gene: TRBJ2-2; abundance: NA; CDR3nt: TGTGCCAGTAGTATAGATAGTAGGGGTTGGGCCGGGGAGCTGTTTTTT; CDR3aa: CASSIDSRGWAGELFF
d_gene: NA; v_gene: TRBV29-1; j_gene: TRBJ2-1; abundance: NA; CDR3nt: TGCAGCGTGGGGGCTGTCCATGAGCAGTTCTTC; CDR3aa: CSVGAVHEQFF
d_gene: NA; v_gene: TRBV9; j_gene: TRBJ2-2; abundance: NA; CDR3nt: TGTGCCAGCAGCGTCCTCGGAGAGGTTCCCGGGGAGCTGTTTTTT; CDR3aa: CASSVLGEVPGELFF
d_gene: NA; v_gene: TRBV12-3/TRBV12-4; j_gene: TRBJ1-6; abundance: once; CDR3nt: TGTGCCAGCAGCCTTACCTATAATTCACCCCTCCACTTT; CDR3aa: CASSLTYNSPLHF
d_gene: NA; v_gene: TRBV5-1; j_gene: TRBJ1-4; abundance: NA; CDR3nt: TGCGCCAGCAGCTTGGCCGAGAACTGGAATGAAAAACTGTTTTTT; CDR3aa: CASSLAENWNEKLFF
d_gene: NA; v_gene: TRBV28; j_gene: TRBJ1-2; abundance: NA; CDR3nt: TGTGCCAGCAGAGGCGGGACCGGTAACTATGGCTACACCTTC; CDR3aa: CASRGGTGNYGYTF
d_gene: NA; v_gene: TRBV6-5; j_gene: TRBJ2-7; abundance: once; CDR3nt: TGTGCCAGCAGTTACTCGAGGCAGGGCTACGAGCAGTACTTC; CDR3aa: CASSYSRQGYEQYF
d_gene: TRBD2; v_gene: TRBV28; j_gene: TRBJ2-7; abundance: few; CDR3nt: TGTGCCAGCAGGATGGGGGGGACCGACGAGCAGTACTTC; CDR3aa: CASRMGGTDEQYF
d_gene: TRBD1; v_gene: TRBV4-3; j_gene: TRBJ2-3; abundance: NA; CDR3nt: TGCGCCAGCAGCCAAGATCCTTCAGGGGGCAGAGATACGCAGTATTTT; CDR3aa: CASSQDPSGGRDTQYF
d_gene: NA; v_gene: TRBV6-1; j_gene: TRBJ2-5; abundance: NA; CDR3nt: TGTGCCAGCAGTGAAGCCGGGGGAACGGGGAAGACCCAGTACTTC; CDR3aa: CASSEAGGTGKTQYF
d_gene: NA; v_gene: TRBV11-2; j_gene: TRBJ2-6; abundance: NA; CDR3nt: TGTGCCAGCAGACAATGGAGGGGAGCGGTGGGGGCCAACGTCCTGACTTTC; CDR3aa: CASRQWRGAVGANVLTF
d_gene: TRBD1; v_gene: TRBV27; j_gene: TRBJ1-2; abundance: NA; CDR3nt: TGTGCCAGCAGTTTAATTTACAGGGGTGGGTTGTTTGGTGGCTACACCTTC; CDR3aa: CASSLIYRGGLFGGYTF
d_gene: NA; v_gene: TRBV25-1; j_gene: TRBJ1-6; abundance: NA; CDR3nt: TGTGCCAGCAGTGAATACAGGGGACGGAATTCACCCCTCCACTTT; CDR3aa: CASSEYRGRNSPLHF
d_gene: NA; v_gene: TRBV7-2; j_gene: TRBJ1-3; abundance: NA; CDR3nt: TGTGCCAGCAGCTCCCGTTTGGGGCTAAACACCATATATTTT; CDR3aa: CASSSRLGLNTIYF
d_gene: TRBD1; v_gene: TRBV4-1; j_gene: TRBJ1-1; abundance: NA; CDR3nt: TGCGCCAGCAGCCAGGCCGGGACAGGGAGGGCCCTAACTGAAGCTTTCTTT; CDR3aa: CASSQAGTGRALTEAFF
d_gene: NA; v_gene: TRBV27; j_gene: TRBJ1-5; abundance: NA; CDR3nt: TGTGCCAGCAGGGCGACAAGCAGGTCCAATCAGCCCCAGCATTTT; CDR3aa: CASRATSRSNQPQHF
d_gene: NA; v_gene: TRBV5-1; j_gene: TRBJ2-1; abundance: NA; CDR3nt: TGCGCCAGCAGCTTGTACCAGATAAACAATGAGCAGTTCTTC; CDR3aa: CASSLYQINNEQFF
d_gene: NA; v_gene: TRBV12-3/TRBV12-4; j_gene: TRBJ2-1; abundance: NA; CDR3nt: TGTGCCAGCAGTTTGGCGGTCCCTAATGAGCAGTTCTTC; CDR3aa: CASSLAVPNEQFF
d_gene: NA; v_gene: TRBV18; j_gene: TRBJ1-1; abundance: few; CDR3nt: TGTGCCAGCTCACCGCAGCGGGGTTGGACTGAAGCTTTCTTT; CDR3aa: CASSPQRGWTEAFF
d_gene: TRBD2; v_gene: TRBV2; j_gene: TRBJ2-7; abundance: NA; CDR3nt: TGTGCCAGCGCTTCTACGGGACTAAGAGGCGAGCAGTACTTC; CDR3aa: CASASTGLRGEQYF
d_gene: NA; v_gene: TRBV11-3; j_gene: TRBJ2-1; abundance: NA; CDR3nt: TGTGCCAGCAGCTTAGTTTCCGGGGGAGACAATGAGCAGTTCTTC; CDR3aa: CASSLVSGGDNEQFF
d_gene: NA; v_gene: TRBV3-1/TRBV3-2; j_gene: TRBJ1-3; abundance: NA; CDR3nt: TGTGCCAGCAGCCTCGGCTACATCTCGGGGTTTGGAAACACCATATATTTT; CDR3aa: CASSLGYISGFGNTIYF
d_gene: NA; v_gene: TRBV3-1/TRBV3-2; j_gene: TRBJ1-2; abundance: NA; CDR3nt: TGTGCCAGCAGCCTAAAGGACAGAAACGTATATGGCTACACCTTC; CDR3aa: CASSLKDRNVYGYTF
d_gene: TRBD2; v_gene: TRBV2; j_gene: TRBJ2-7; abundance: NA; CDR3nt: TGTGCCAGCAGTGTCTTAGCGGGAGGAGGCTACGAGCAGTACTTC; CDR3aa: CASSVLAGGGYEQYF
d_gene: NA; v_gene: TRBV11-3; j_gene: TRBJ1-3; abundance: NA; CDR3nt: TGTGCCAGCAGCCAAGACGCGGGGTCTGGAAACACCATATATTTT; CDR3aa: CASSQDAGSGNTIYF
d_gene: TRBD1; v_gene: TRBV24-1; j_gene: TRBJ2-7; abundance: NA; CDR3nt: TGTGCCACCAGTGACTCCGGGACAGGACTATACGAGCAGTACTTC; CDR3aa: CATSDSGTGLYEQYF
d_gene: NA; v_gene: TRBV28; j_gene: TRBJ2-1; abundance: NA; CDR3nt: TGTGCCAGCAGTTTAATGGACAAGTACAATGAGCAGTTCTTC; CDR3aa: CASSLMDKYNEQFF
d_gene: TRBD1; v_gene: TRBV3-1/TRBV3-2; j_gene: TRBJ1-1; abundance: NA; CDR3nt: TGTGCCAGCAGCCGACAGGGAAACACTGAAGCTTTCTTT; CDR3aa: CASSRQGNTEAFF
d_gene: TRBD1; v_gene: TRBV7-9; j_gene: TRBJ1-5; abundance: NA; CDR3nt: TGTGCCAGCAGCTCGGGACAGGGGGTAGGTGAGCCCCAGCATTTT; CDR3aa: CASSSGQGVGEPQHF
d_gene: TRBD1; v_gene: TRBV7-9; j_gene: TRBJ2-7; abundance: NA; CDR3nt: TGTGCCAGCAGCTTAGTGACAGGGGGCGAAGGTGTCGAGCAGTACTTC; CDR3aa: CASSLVTGGEGVEQYF
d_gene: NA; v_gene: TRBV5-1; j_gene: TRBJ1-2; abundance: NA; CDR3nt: TGCGCCAGCAGCTTGGATGCAGGAATAAACTATGGCTACACCTTC; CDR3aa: CASSLDAGINYGYTF
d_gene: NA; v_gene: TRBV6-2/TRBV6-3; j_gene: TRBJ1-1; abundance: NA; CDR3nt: TGTGCCAGCAGTTACCGACCCGGGACAATGTTTCGCGACACTGAAGCTTTCTTT; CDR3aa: CASSYRPGTMFRDTEAFF
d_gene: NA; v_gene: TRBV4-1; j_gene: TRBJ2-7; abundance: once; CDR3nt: TGCGCCAGCAGCCATACACAAACAGCCTCCTACGAGCAGTACTTC; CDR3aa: CASSHTQTASYEQYF
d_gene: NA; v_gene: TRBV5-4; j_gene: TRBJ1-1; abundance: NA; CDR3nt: TGTGCCAGCAGCTCGGCGGGGGGGAGGACTGAAGCTTTCTTT; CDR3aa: CASSSAGGRTEAFF
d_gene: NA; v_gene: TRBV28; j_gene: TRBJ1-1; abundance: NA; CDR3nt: TGTGCCAGCACGAGAGGGAACACTGAAGCTTTCTTT; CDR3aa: CASTRGNTEAFF
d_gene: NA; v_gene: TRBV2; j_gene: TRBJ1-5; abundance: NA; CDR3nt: TGTGCCAGCAGTGCGGACAGAAGTTATCAGCCCCAGCATTTT; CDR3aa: CASSADRSYQPQHF
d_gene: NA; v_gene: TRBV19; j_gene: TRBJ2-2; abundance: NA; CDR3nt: TGTGCCAGTAGGCGACTCGATATCAACACCGGGGAGCTGTTTTTT; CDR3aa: CASRRLDINTGELFF
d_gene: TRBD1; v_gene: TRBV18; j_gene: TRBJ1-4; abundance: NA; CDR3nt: TGTGCCAGCTCGGAGACAGGGGTTCCTAATGAAAAACTGTTTTTT; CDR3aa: CASSETGVPNEKLFF
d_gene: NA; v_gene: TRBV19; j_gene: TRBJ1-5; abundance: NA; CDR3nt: TGTGCCAGTAGTATAGTGGCAGGCCCCAGCAATCAGCCCCAGCATTTT; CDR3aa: CASSIVAGPSNQPQHF
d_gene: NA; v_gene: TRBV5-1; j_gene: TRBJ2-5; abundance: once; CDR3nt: TGCGCCAGCAGCTCGACGGCGGGGGAGACCCAGTACTTC; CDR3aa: CASSSTAGETQYF
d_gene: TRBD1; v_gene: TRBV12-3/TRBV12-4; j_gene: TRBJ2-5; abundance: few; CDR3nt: TGTGCCAGCACCATGGACAGGGGGGAGACCCAGTACTTC; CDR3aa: CASTMDRGETQYF
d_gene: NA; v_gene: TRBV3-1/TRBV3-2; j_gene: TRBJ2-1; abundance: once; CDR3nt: TGTGCCAGCAGCCAAGTCTCAAGAGGGATTTGGATAGATGAGCAGTTCTTC; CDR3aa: CASSQVSRGIWIDEQFF
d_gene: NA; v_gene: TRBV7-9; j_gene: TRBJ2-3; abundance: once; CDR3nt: TGTGCCAGCAGCCTTTCCAAGTCAGGCACAGATACGCAGTATTTT; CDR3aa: CASSLSKSGTDTQYF
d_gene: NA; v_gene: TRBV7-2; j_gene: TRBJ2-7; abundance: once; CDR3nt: TGTGCCAGCAGCCAAGTCGGGAGAAGGGAGCAGTACTTC; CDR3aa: CASSQVGRREQYF
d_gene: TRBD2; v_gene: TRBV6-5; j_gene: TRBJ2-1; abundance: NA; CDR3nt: TGTGCCAGCGGGGGAGGGGTGGAAAAGCAGTTCTTC; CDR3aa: CASGGGVEKQFF
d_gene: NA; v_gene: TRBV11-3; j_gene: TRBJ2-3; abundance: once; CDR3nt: TGTGCCAGCAGCCTACGCACAGATACGCAGTATTTT; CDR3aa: CASSLRTDTQYF
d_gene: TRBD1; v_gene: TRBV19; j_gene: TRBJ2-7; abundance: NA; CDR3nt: TGTGCCACCTCCCGGGACAGGGGGCCAGGGAGCTCCTACGAGCAGTACTTC; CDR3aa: CATSRDRGPGSSYEQYF
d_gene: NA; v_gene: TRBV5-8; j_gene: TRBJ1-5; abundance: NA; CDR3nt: TGTGCCAGCAGCCCTCTAGGTCAGCCCCAGCATTTT; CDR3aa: CASSPLGQPQHF
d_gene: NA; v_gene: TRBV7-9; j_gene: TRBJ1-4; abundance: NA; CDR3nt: TGTGCCAGCAGCTATACTTCTGGTGCAACTAATGAAAAACTGTTTTTT; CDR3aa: CASSYTSGATNEKLFF
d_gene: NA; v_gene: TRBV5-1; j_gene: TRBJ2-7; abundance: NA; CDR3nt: TGCGCCAGCAGCTACGGCGGGAATGCTCACTACGAGCAGTACTTC; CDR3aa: CASSYGGNAHYEQYF
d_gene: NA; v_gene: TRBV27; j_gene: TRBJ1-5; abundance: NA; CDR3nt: TGTGCCAGCAGTCTACAGGGATCAAGGCAGCCCCAGCATTTT; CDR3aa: CASSLQGSRQPQHF